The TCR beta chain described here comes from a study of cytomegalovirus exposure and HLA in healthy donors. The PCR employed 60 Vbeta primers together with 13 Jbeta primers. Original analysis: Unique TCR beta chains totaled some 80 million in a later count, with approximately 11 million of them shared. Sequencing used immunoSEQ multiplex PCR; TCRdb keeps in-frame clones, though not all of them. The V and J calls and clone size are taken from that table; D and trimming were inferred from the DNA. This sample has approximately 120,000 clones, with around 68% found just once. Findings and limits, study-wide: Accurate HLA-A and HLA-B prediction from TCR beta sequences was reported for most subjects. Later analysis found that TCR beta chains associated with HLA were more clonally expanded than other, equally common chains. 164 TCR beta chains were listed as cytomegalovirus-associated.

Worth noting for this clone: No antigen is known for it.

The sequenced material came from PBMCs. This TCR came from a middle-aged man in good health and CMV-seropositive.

CDR3 amino acids: CASSGGTADGELFF. For the CDR3, the DNA is TGCGCCAGCAGTGGGGGGACAGCTGACGGGGAGCTGTTTTTT. This chain links TRBV10-1 with TRBJ2-2; the match to TRBD1 covers 7 bases. Germline V CDR1 and CDR2: WNHNN, SYGVQD (reference sequence). Trimming removed 4 bases from V and 7 bases from J; junction bases left unmatched: 6. The CDR3 is made up of 14 amino acids.